This paragraph covers one T cell receptor beta chain sequence. The study drew its donors from healthy HIV-negative adults without recent acute infections or vaccinations. Within Nashville, Tennessee resided all donors, each a Caucasian adult. The V end lost 0 bases, the J end lost 3 bases, and 8 bases lay between the germline ends. Germline loops: CDR1 MNHEY, CDR2 SVGAGI. The CDR3 contains 14 residues. These data come from a study of shared clonotypes between healthy human individuals. The assay was immunoSEQ multiplex PCR, and TCRdb's table has in-frame clones only and misses some. The sample has 450,000 to 500,000 clones, roughly 85% seen once.

The chain combines TRBV6-5 with TRBJ2-5; D ambiguous. This sequence was found in a woman aged 40 to 55 in good health. Some clones in this sample may be carry-over from other donors' samples. Input material: PBMCs. The CDR3 DNA sequence: TGTGCCAGCAGTTACTCGTTTAGGGAAGAGACCCAGTACTTC. Residues: CASSYSFREETQYF.